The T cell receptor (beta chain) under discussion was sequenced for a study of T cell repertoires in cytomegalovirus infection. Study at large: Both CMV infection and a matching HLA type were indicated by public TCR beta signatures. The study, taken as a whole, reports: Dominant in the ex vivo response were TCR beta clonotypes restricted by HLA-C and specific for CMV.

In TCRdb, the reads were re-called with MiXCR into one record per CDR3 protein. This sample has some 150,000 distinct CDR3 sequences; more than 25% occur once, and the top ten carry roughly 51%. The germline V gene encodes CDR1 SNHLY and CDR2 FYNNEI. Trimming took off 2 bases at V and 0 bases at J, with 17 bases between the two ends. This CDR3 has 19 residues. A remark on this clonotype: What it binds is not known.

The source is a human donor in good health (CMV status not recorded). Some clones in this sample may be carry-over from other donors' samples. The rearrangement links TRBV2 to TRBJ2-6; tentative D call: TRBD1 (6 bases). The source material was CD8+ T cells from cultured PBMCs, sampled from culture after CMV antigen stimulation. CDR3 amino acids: CASSESWDTRNSGANVLTF. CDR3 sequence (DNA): TGTGCCAGCAGTGAAAGTTGGGACACACGAAACTCTGGGGCCAACGTCCTGACTTTC.